This is a list of T cell receptor beta chains from one sample in a study of CD4+ T cells in melanoma. Measured with immunoSEQ multiplex PCR; TCRdb has only the in-frame clones, and not every one. The data show some 20,000 clones, about four fifths seen once. Sequenced sample: cells from a culture (not recorded whether cultured in vitro). These receptors were obtained from a human donor with melanoma. CDR3s include the opening cysteine and the closing phenylalanine or tryptophan. Each record gives: CDR3 protein, CDR3 DNA, J gene, D gene, V gene, clone size. A D gene is named only where the DNA matches it firmly. Clone size is stated in some rows and not others, as once, few, many or a class when expanded.

CASSPRPGSGNTIYF	TGTGCCAGCAGCCCCAGACCAGGGTCTGGAAACACCATATATTTT	TRBJ1-3	NA	TRBV11-2	NA
CASSLKREGPDTQYF	TGTGCCAGCAGTTTAAAAAGGGAGGGGCCAGATACGCAGTATTTT	TRBJ2-3	TRBD2	TRBV27	NA
CASSQVGNVLTF	TGCGCCAGCAGCCAAGTGGGCAACGTCCTGACTTTC	TRBJ2-6	NA	TRBV4-1	few
CASSPRVVNTEAFF	TGTGCCAGCAGTCCCCGTGTCGTGAACACTGAAGCTTTCTTT	TRBJ1-1	NA	TRBV6-6	NA
CSAGTGVGYTF	TGCAGTGCTGGAACAGGGGTGGGCTACACCTTC	TRBJ1-2	TRBD1	TRBV20-1	NA
CASSLIPGQGNEQFF	TGCGCCAGCAGCTTAATCCCGGGCCAAGGGAATGAGCAGTTCTTC	TRBJ2-1	NA	TRBV5-1	once
CASKRLENTEAFF	TGTGCCAGTAAAAGGTTGGAGAACACTGAAGCTTTCTTT	TRBJ1-1	NA	TRBV19	NA
CASSIDGQGNTEAFF	TGTGCCAGTAGTATAGACGGACAGGGGAACACTGAAGCTTTCTTT	TRBJ1-1	TRBD1	TRBV19	NA
CASSKIAGASQETQYF	TGTGCCAGTAGTAAAATCGCGGGGGCTTCCCAAGAGACCCAGTACTTC	TRBJ2-5	NA	TRBV19	NA
CASSRESYNEQFF	TGTGCCAGCAGCCGAGAAAGCTACAATGAGCAGTTCTTC	TRBJ2-1	NA	TRBV9	NA
CASSAGIQPQHF	TGTGCCAGCAGTGCCGGGATTCAGCCCCAGCATTTT	TRBJ1-5	NA	TRBV2	NA
CASSSFKLSNYGYTF	TGTGCCAGCAGCTCTTTCAAATTATCTAACTATGGCTACACCTTC	TRBJ1-2	NA	TRBV13	NA
CASSTAGGRRFTEAFF	TGTGCCAGTAGTACCGCGGGGGGGCGTCGGTTCACTGAAGCTTTCTTT	TRBJ1-1	NA	TRBV19	NA
CASSPQGYIPPLHF	TGTGCCAGCAGTCCGCAGGGGTATATTCCACCCCTCCACTTT	TRBJ1-6	NA	TRBV6-5	NA
CASSLAGGVTEAFF	TGTGCCAGCAGCTTGGCAGGGGGCGTGACTGAAGCTTTCTTT	TRBJ1-1	TRBD1	TRBV5-6	few